The 29 T cell receptor beta chains below all came from one sample that was sequenced in a study of T-cell memory formation after mild COVID-19. TCRdb re-called the 5' RACE reads through MiXCR, storing one row per CDR3 protein. The table lists about 430,000 distinct CDR3 sequences, 20% to 25% of them singletons. Sequenced material: PBMCs or a T cell subset sorted from them (not recorded which). These receptors were obtained from an adult woman who had mild COVID-19 (a few samples of this study predate the infection). Cell type and time point are not known.

Many counts were recorded for this clonotype. This chain joins TRBV7-3 and TRBJ2-2; 7 nucleotides match TRBD1. CDR3 length: 15 residues. The trim removed 5 bases at V and 0 bases at J, leaving 3 bases unmatched. Germline CDR1 and CDR2: SGHTA and FQGTGA. The CDR3 coding sequence is TGTGCCAGCAGCCCGGGGACAGCGAACACCGGGGAGCTGTTTTTT. It is translated as CASSPGTANTGELFF.

The chain employs TRBV7-9 and TRBJ1-3, with 10 positions matching TRBD1. V was pared by 5 bases and J by 0 bases, with 10 bases of the junction left unmatched. Germline V gives CDR1 SEHNR, CDR2 FQNEAQ (reference sequence). The CDR3 covers 18 residues. Here the CDR3 reads CASSPWGQGPTSGNTIYF. CDR3 nucleotide sequence: TGTGCCAGCAGCCCTTGGGGACAGGGGCCTACCTCTGGAAACACCATATATTTT. The whole variable domain, filled in from reference TRBV7-9 and TRBJ1-3, reads DTGVSQNPRHKITKRGQNVTFRCDPISEHNRLYWYRQTLGQGPEFLTYFQNEAQLEKSRLLSDRFSAERPKGSFSTLEIQRTEQGDSAMYLCASSPWGQGPTSGNTIYFGEGSWLTVV.

Remarks on this clonotype: The junction departs from germline at one end; a sequencing error may be responsible. The gene calls are TRBV18 and TRBJ2-7; D is unclear. The CDR3 consists of 10 residues. Germline V gene data show CDR1 as KGHSH and CDR2 as LQKENI. The CDR3 here is CASSDQSPRF. The CDR3 coding sequence is TGTGCCAGCTCTGACCAAAGCCCAAGATTC.

Many counts were recorded for this clonotype. This chain joins TRBV5-1 and TRBJ2-1, with a weak D call TRBD2 (6 bases). V lost 0 bases and J lost 7, with 11 bases in between. CDR1 SGHRS and CDR2 YFSETQ come from the germline V gene. CDR3 length: 14 residues. CDR3 loop: CASSLGEGGNEQFF. CDR3 sequence (DNA): TGCGCCAGCAGCTTGGGGGAAGGAGGGAATGAGCAGTTCTTC.

The chain couples TRBV7-9 to TRBJ2-7, with TRBD1 matching over 9 bases. Trimming removed 2 bases from V and 3 bases from J; junction bases left unmatched: 8. The CDR3 consists of 16 residues. CDR1 is SEHNR, CDR2 FQNEAQ, per germline (reference sequence). The CDR3 protein is CASSLSRGQGLYEQYF. CDR3 in DNA: TGTGCCAGCAGCTTATCTAGGGGACAGGGTCTCTACGAGCAGTACTTC. Drawing the rest from reference TRBV7-9 and TRBJ2-7, the complete variable domain is DTGVSQNPRHKITKRGQNVTFRCDPISEHNRLYWYRQTLGQGPEFLTYFQNEAQLEKSRLLSDRFSAERPKGSFSTLEIQRTEQGDSAMYLCASSLSRGQGLYEQYFGPGTRLTVT.

The rearrangement joins TRBV9 to TRBJ2-5, with unresolved D. Trimming took 0 bases from V and 3 from J, leaving 9 bases between them. Germline lookup yields CDR1 SGDLS and CDR2 YYNGEE. The CDR3 covers 14 residues. CDR3 in DNA: TGTGCCAGCAGCGTAGATGTGGTGGAAGAGACCCAGTACTTC. Translated, it gives CASSVDVVEETQYF.

This clonotype was found a few times. CDR3 loop: CASSRIPGQGIYEQYF. CDR3 nucleotide sequence: TGTGCCAGCAGCCGGATACCGGGACAGGGGATCTACGAGCAGTACTTC. The chain carries TRBV5-6 and TRBJ2-7; the match to TRBD1 covers 10 bases. Trimming took 4 bases from V and 3 from J; bases not matched to a gene: 10. CDR3 length: 16 amino acids. Germline values: CDR1 SGHDT, CDR2 YYEEEE.

J is TRBJ2-1 and V is TRBV10-3; either TRBD1 or TRBD2 may supply D (5 bases each). V lost 6 bases, J lost 7 bases, and 22 bases lay in between. The CDR3 is made up of 16 amino acids. The V gene's germline CDR1 is ENHRY and CDR2 SYGVKD. In DNA, the CDR3 is TGTGCCATCAGCGACTCTGAGGGACGGATCCGGAATGAGCAGTTCTTC. Translated: CAISDSEGRIRNEQFF.

The CDR3 coding sequence is TGTGCCGGCGGAGGCTCCCACCCGGGGCAGTACTTC. Translated: CAGGGSHPGQYF. The chain combines TRBV30 with TRBJ2-7; D is perhaps TRBD2 (5 bases). V lost 8 bases and J 9 bases, leaving 20 bases between the germline ends. This CDR3 spans 12 amino acids. CDR1 is GTSNPN and CDR2 is SVGIG in the germline V gene (reference sequence).

The chain joins TRBV7-8 to TRBJ2-5, with D perhaps TRBD2 (7 bases). The CDR3 is 14 amino acids. Germline values: CDR1 SGHVS, CDR2 FQNEAQ. The V and J ends lost 1 base and 4 bases respectively, with 10 bases between them. The CDR3 region has the DNA TGTGCCAGCAGCTTAGACGGGGGGCCAGAGACCCAGTACTTC. Encoded protein: CASSLDGGPETQYF. The entire variable domain, with the rest obtained from reference TRBV7-8 and TRBJ2-5, is as follows: GAGVSQSPRYKVAKRGQDVALRCDPISGHVSLFWYQQALGQGPEFLTYFQNEAQLDKSGLPSDRFFAERPEGSVSTLKIQRTQQEDSAVYLCASSLDGGPETQYFGPGTRLLVL.

The table lists this clonotype with a few counts. This chain uses TRBV4-3 with TRBJ2-1; 9 bases align to TRBD2. From germline, CDR1 is LGHNA and CDR2 YSLEER. CDR3 length: 18 residues. With V trimmed by 0 bases and J by 0 bases, 6 bases remained unmatched. This chain's CDR3 is CASSQDFGTSYSYNEQFF. The DNA of the CDR3 is TGCGCCAGCAGCCAAGATTTTGGGACTAGCTACTCCTACAATGAGCAGTTCTTC.

The chain employs TRBV5-1 and TRBJ2-1, with TRBD2 identical over 11 bases. Germline assignment: CDR1 SGHRS and CDR2 YFSETQ. The CDR3 loop spans 15 amino acids. The V and J ends lost 0 bases and 9 bases, in that order; junction bases with no gene match: 5. This chain's CDR3 is CASSLEASGGSEQFF. The CDR3 bases are TGCGCCAGCAGCTTGGAGGCTAGCGGGGGGAGTGAGCAGTTCTTC.

This clonotype has a handful of counts. V gene TRBV12-3 or TRBV12-4 combines with J gene TRBJ2-6; D remains unclear. V dropped 2 bases and J dropped 1 base, with 6 bases sitting between them. The CDR3 runs to 15 residues. The CDR3 loop is CASSLMGSGANVLTF. In DNA form, the CDR3 reads TGTGCCAGCAGTTTAATGGGGTCTGGGGCCAACGTCCTGACTTTC.

The rearrangement uses TRBV7-9 and TRBJ1-1; 7 bases map to TRBD1. Germline assignment: CDR1 SEHNR and CDR2 FQNEAQ (reference sequence). The CDR3 runs to 15 residues. The V gene end was trimmed by 5 bases and the J gene end by 4 bases; junction bases not matched to a gene: 10. In DNA, the CDR3 is TGTGCCAGCAGCGTTCGACAGGGAGGCGGCACTGAAGCTTTCTTT. Amino acid sequence: CASSVRQGGGTEAFF.

This clonotype appeared a few times. The rearrangement joins TRBV29-1 to TRBJ1-5; 7 bases map to TRBD1. Germline V CDR1 and CDR2: SQVTM, ANQGSEA. This CDR3 is 15 amino acids long. V trimming: 4 bases; J trimming: 3 bases; junction bases outside the gene matches: 9. CDR3 DNA sequence: TGCAGCGTTGCCCAAGAAGGGACAGTCAATCAGCCCCAGCATTTT. Encoded protein: CSVAQEGTVNQPQHF.

The genes are TRBV4-1 and TRBJ1-1, with 9 bases lining up with TRBD1. This CDR3 spans 13 amino acids. Germline V gene lookup returns CDR1 MGHRA and CDR2 YSYEKL. The trim removed 4 bases at V and 9 bases at J, leaving 6 bases unmatched. DNA for the CDR3: TGCGCCAGCAGCCCCCCGACAGGGGGGAAAGCTTTCTTT. It encodes CASSPPTGGKAFF.

This chain links TRBV10-3 with TRBJ1-1, with D possibly being TRBD1 (6 bases). The CDR3 has 14 amino acids. Trimming shortened V by 4 bases and J by 7 bases, and 16 bases separated the two germline ends. CDR1 and CDR2 (germline): ENHRY, SYGVKD. CDR3 protein: CAISAGLGAVEAFF. In DNA, the CDR3 is TGTGCCATCAGTGCGGGGCTGGGGGCGGTTGAAGCTTTCTTT.

CDR3 DNA: TGTGCCAGCACTCTAAACACCTACGGGCATATGAACACTGAAGCTTTCTTT. Amino acids: CASTLNTYGHMNTEAFF. This sequence joins TRBV6-2 or TRBV6-3 and TRBJ1-1, with D unresolved. Germline V gene lookup returns CDR1 MNHEY and CDR2 SVGEGT. The CDR3 length is 17 residues. Trimming left V 7 bases short and J 0 bases short, with 21 bases between.

The gene calls are TRBV4-3 and TRBJ2-1, with 11 positions matching TRBD2. CDR1 and CDR2 from the germline V gene are LGHNA and YSLEER. The CDR3 length is 14 residues. With V trimmed by 5 bases and J by 6 bases, 3 bases remained unmatched. CDR3 nucleotides: TGCGCCAGCAGCTGGCTAGCGGGAGGCAATGAGCAGTTCTTC. This sequence encodes CASSWLAGGNEQFF.

In its sample, this clonotype was seen many times. This rearrangement joins TRBV18 to TRBJ1-1; tentatively, D is TRBD1 (5 bases). The CDR3 spans 14 residues. In germline, CDR1 is KGHSH, CDR2 LQKENI. The germline V and J ends were trimmed by 3 bases and 1 base, with 9 bases remaining between them. CDR3 protein: CASSPATANTEAFF. The CDR3 nucleotides are TGTGCCAGCTCACCCGCGACAGCGAACACTGAAGCTTTCTTT.

The chain combines TRBV12-3 or TRBV12-4 with TRBJ1-5; D is uncertain. V was clipped by 6 bases and J by 5 bases, with 11 bases between them. The CDR3 extends over 13 amino acids. The CDR3 reads CASSSDSYQPQHF. The DNA of the CDR3 is TGTGCCAGCAGCTCGGACTCCTATCAGCCCCAGCATTTT.

This clonotype was observed a few times. This rearrangement joins TRBV7-8 to TRBJ1-1; possible D gene TRBD1, 5 bases. Trimming pared 1 base from V and 12 bases from J, leaving 9 bases between. CDR3 length: 11 residues. Germline V gene data show CDR1 as SGHVS and CDR2 as FQNEAQ. CDR3 coding DNA: TGTGCCAGCAGCTTAGGGGGGGATTCTTTCTTT. Its translation is CASSLGGDSFF.

This rearrangement joins TRBV10-3 to TRBJ1-2, with D maybe TRBD1 (6 bases). Per the germline V gene, CDR1 is ENHRY and CDR2 is SYGVKD. The CDR3 runs to 14 residues. V gave up 2 bases and J gave up 4 bases, with 11 bases separating them. The CDR3 protein is CAISEPTGVYGYTF. The CDR3 DNA reads as TGTGCCATCAGTGAGCCGACAGGAGTCTATGGCTACACCTTC.

The chain joins TRBV12-3 or TRBV12-4 to TRBJ2-1; the D is unclear. Trimming pared 6 bases from V and 0 bases from J, leaving 9 bases between. CDR3 length: 14 amino acids. CDR3 sequence (DNA): TGTGCCAGCAGCCCTCACATCTCCTACAATGAGCAGTTCTTC. It yields the protein CASSPHISYNEQFF.

The chain carries TRBV20-1 and TRBJ1-5; D remains unclear. V lost 2 bases and J lost 2, with 10 bases in between. This CDR3 is 14 amino acids long. Per germline, CDR1 DFQATT and CDR2 SNEGSKA (reference sequence). CDR3 sequence: CSARRQSRNQPQHF. CDR3 bases: TGCAGTGCTAGAAGGCAGTCGCGCAATCAGCCCCAGCATTTT.

V gene TRBV12-3 or TRBV12-4 combines with J gene TRBJ2-7; TRBD2 matches at 10 bases. The CDR3 runs to 15 residues. The V and J ends lost 8 bases and 0 bases, in that order; junction bases with no gene match: 7. The CDR3 DNA is TGTGCCAGCTCTTCCGGGACTAGCGCCTCCTACGAGCAGTACTTC. Its translation: CASSSGTSASYEQYF.

Concerning this clonotype itself: Relative to the germline gene, one junction end is altered; a read error may explain this. V is TRBV5-1 and J is TRBJ2-3; the D gene is possibly TRBD2 (6 bases). Germline values: CDR1 SGHRS, CDR2 YFSETQ. The length of the CDR3 is 9 residues. The CDR3 DNA follows: TGCGCCAGCAGCTCGGGACTTCTGTTT. Translating it yields CASSSGLLF.

This clonotype was recorded at least ten times. J is TRBJ2-7 and V is TRBV5-1; TRBD2 matches 13 bases. V lost 2 bases and J lost 7; bases outside the gene matches: 3. Germline CDR1 SGHRS, CDR2 YFSETQ. The CDR3 is made up of 14 amino acids. The CDR3 DNA is TGCGCCAGCAGCTTACTAGCGGGAGGGCGAGAGCAGTACTTC. Its protein is CASSLLAGGREQYF.

This clonotype was counted many times. The J gene is TRBJ2-3, the V gene TRBV20-1; 8 nucleotides agree with TRBD2. Germline values: CDR1 DFQATT, CDR2 SNEGSKA (reference sequence). Germline trimming cut 3 bases from V and 5 bases from J; bases unmatched to any gene: 10. The CDR3 length is 15 residues. The CDR3 region has the DNA TGCAGTGCTAGCTCGGGGGGGGAGGTGCGAGATACGCAGTATTTT. This codes for CSASSGGEVRDTQYF.